These 21 T cell receptor beta chains were sequenced from one sample in a study of PD-1 blockade in mismatch repair-deficient tumors. Only in-frame clones appear in the TCRdb table, and some are missing; sequencing was by immunoSEQ multiplex PCR. The sample contains tens of thousands of clones, roughly 80% of which appear only once. The sequenced sample was peripheral blood, obtained 12 weeks after starting pembrolizumab. The receptors were sampled from an adult with mismatch repair-deficient cancer.

This chain uses TRBV7-2 with TRBJ1-3; no firm D call. Per the germline V gene, CDR1 is SGHTA and CDR2 is FQGNSA. Trimming left V 1 base short and J 0 bases short, with 10 bases between. The CDR3 extends over 16 amino acids. In DNA, the CDR3 is TGTGCCAGCAGCTTAGTCGTAGCTAGCTCTGGAAACACCATATATTTT. Protein: CASSLVVASSGNTIYF.

The chain uses TRBV5-1 and TRBJ2-1; maybe TRBD2 (5 bases). Trimming shortened V by 2 bases and J by 3 bases, and 9 bases separated the two germline ends. The germline V gene has CDR1 SGHRS and CDR2 YFSETQ. This CDR3 spans 14 amino acids. In DNA, the CDR3 is TGCGCCAGCAGCTTAGGACTTAACTACAATGAGCAGTTCTTC. It translates to CASSLGLNYNEQFF.

The chain is built from TRBV6-6 and TRBJ1-4, with 10 bases that match TRBD1. The CDR3 covers 15 residues. Unmatched junction bases numbered 5, after V lost 4 bases and J lost 6 bases. CDR1 and CDR2 from the germline V gene are MNHNY and SVGAGI (reference sequence). The CDR3 is CASSLGQGGDEKLFF. The CDR3 DNA reads as TGTGCCAGCAGTTTAGGACAGGGGGGCGATGAAAAACTGTTTTTT.

V gene TRBV7-6 combines with J gene TRBJ1-5; 7 bases fit TRBD1. V dropped 1 base and J dropped 3; count of bases not matched to a gene: 3. This CDR3 is 15 amino acids long. Germline lookup yields CDR1 SGHVS and CDR2 FNYEAQ. The DNA for the CDR3 is TGTGCCAGCAGCTTAGAAGGGGGCCTCAATCAGCCCCAGCATTTT. Translated, it gives CASSLEGGLNQPQHF.

The chain carries TRBV11-2 and TRBJ2-7, with D possibly being TRBD1 (6 bases). The CDR3 runs 13 residues. The V and J ends lost 5 bases and 1 base respectively, with 9 bases between them. Germline-derived CDR1 and CDR2 are SGHAT and FQNNGV. This chain's CDR3 is CASSRTDSYEQYF. The DNA of the CDR3 is TGTGCCAGCAGCCGGACAGATTCCTACGAGCAGTACTTC. The whole variable domain, filled in from reference TRBV11-2 and TRBJ2-7, reads EAGVAQSPRYKIIEKRQSVAFWCNPISGHATLYWYQQILGQGPKLLIQFQNNGVVDDSQLPKDRFSAERLKGVDSTLKIQPAKLEDSAVYLCASSRTDSYEQYFGPGTRLTVT.

This chain uses TRBV28 with TRBJ1-5; TRBD1 is a possible D gene (6 bases). This CDR3 has 13 residues. Deletions cut 4 bases from V and 4 bases from J, with 8 bases between. Germline CDR1 and CDR2: MDHEN and SYDVKM. The CDR3 sequence is CASSYRENQPQHF. The CDR3 bases are TGTGCCAGCAGTTACAGGGAGAATCAGCCCCAGCATTTT.

The genes are TRBV4-1 and TRBJ2-1, with 8 bases fitting TRBD2. The junction had 9 bases not matched to a gene; V was cut back by 0 bases and J by 2 bases. The CDR3 has 18 residues. Germline loops: CDR1 MGHRA, CDR2 YSYEKL. The CDR3: CASSQDLPGTRPYNEQFF. Written as DNA, the CDR3 is TGCGCCAGCAGCCAAGATCTTCCGGGGACTAGGCCCTACAATGAGCAGTTCTTC.

The V and J genes are TRBV4-2 and TRBJ1-2; no clear D. The CDR3 length is 11 residues. Germline lookup yields CDR1 LGHNA and CDR2 YNFKEQ. Between the trimmed V and J ends, which lost 0 bases and 8 bases, there was a span of 4 bases. CDR3 DNA sequence: TGTGCCAGCAGCCAAGAGGGCGGCTACACCTTC. It codes for CASSQEGGYTF.

V and J are TRBV25-1 and TRBJ2-7; 7 positions match TRBD2. The CDR3 contains 12 residues. Trimming took 5 bases from V and 5 from J; bases not matched to a gene: 3. Germline assignment: CDR1 MGHDK and CDR2 SYGVNS. CDR3 DNA: TGTGCCAGCAGTTTGGGGGGGGACGAGCAGTACTTC. It translates to CASSLGGDEQYF.

V and J are TRBV4-2 and TRBJ1-2; D possibly corresponds to TRBD1 (5 bases). CDR1 and CDR2 from the germline V gene are LGHNA and YNFKEQ. The CDR3 spans 12 residues. V was pared by 3 bases and J by 8 bases, with 10 bases between. The CDR3 DNA reads TGTGCCAGCAGCCAGGAGGGGTTCGGCTACACCTTC. Its protein is CASSQEGFGYTF.

CDR3 protein: CASITHLGDSHGYTF. The CDR3 bases are TGTGCCAGCATCACGCATCTCGGGGATTCGCATGGCTACACCTTC. The V gene is TRBV28, the J gene TRBJ1-2; no firm D call. The V gene's germline CDR1 is MDHEN and CDR2 SYDVKM. V was pared by 7 bases and J by 6 bases, with 21 bases between. CDR3 length equals 15 residues.

The chain combines TRBV13 with TRBJ2-7, with 7 bases aligning to TRBD1. V lost 2 bases to trimming and J lost 5 bases; unmatched junction nucleotides: 12. Germline V lookup: CDR1 PRHDT, CDR2 FYEKMQ (reference sequence). The CDR3 has 16 residues. The CDR3 coding sequence is TGTGCCAGCAGCTTACGACAGGGAGCGGTAGGTAACGAGCAGTACTTC. Amino acids: CASSLRQGAVGNEQYF.

V gene TRBV7-9 combines with J gene TRBJ1-2, with D perhaps matching TRBD1 (5 bases). The V end lost 8 bases, the J end lost 5 bases, and 24 bases lay between the germline ends. The CDR3 loop spans 16 amino acids. Germline V gives CDR1 SEHNR, CDR2 FQNEAQ (reference sequence). CDR3 sequence (DNA): TGTGCCAGCGCCCGGGCGGTCGGGGGATCAGGGTATGGCTACACCTTC. Amino acids: CASARAVGGSGYGYTF.

This clone was counted between two and nine times. The rearrangement joins TRBV27 to TRBJ1-2, with D unclear. Germline V gene data show CDR1 as MNHEY and CDR2 as SMNVEV (reference sequence). The CDR3 totals 13 residues. Trimming pared 5 bases from V and 2 bases from J, leaving 9 bases between. The CDR3 sequence is CASSGTGNYGYTF. In DNA, the CDR3 is TGTGCCAGCAGTGGAACGGGGAACTATGGCTACACCTTC.

The chain carries TRBV6-1 and TRBJ1-5, with D maybe TRBD1 (5 bases). Germline V gene sequence: CDR1 MNHNS, CDR2 SASEGT. This CDR3 has 16 residues. Deletions cut 2 bases from V and 2 bases from J, with 13 bases between. The CDR3 spells CASSEWGRGGNQPQHF. The CDR3 region has the DNA TGTGCCAGCAGTGAATGGGGAAGAGGGGGCAATCAGCCCCAGCATTTT.

This clone was seen more than once but under ten times. V gene TRBV6-6 combines with J gene TRBJ2-7; D is ambiguous. V dropped 0 bases and J dropped 6 bases, with 12 bases sitting between them. This CDR3 is built from 14 residues. CDR1 and CDR2 from the germline V gene are MNHNY and SVGAGI (reference sequence). CDR3 sequence (DNA): TGTGCCAGCAGTTACTCTTCGGCAAGAAGCGAGCAGTACTTC. Translation gives CASSYSSARSEQYF.

This chain links TRBV14 with TRBJ2-2; possibly TRBD1 for D (5 bases). This CDR3 has 15 residues. CDR1 and CDR2 from the germline V gene are SGHDN and FVKESK. V was trimmed by 2 bases and J by 6 bases, leaving 13 bases between them. The CDR3 spells CASSQLATVAGELFF. DNA of the CDR3: TGTGCCAGCAGCCAACTCGCGACAGTCGCCGGGGAGCTGTTTTTT.

This chain uses TRBV19 with TRBJ2-7; maybe TRBD1 (6 bases). CDR1 and CDR2 (germline): LNHDA, SQIVND (reference sequence). With 3 bases removed from V and 3 bases from J, the gap between germline ends came to 12 bases. This CDR3 comprises 14 residues. CDR3 bases: TGTGCCAGTAGTATGGCACAGGGTATCTACGAGCAGTACTTC. Protein product: CASSMAQGIYEQYF.

This sequence joins TRBV27 and TRBJ1-2; TRBD1 is a possible D gene (6 bases). Trimming pared 0 bases from V and 4 bases from J, leaving 15 bases between. Germline-derived CDR1 and CDR2 are MNHEY and SMNVEV (reference sequence). CDR3 size: 16 residues. The CDR3 DNA reads as TGTGCCAGCAGTTTATCAGGGGGGGGTATAAGCTATGGCTACACCTTC. It translates to CASSLSGGGISYGYTF.

The chain uses TRBV11-2 and TRBJ2-1, with 8 bases aligning to TRBD1. CDR1 is SGHAT, CDR2 FQNNGV, per germline. The CDR3 is 14 amino acids. The V and J ends lost 3 bases and 8 bases, in that order; junction bases with no gene match: 6. The CDR3 protein is CASSFSQGAYEQFF. For the CDR3, the DNA is TGTGCCAGCAGCTTTTCCCAGGGGGCTTATGAGCAGTTCTTC.

J is TRBJ1-2 and V is TRBV6-5; 9 nucleotides align to TRBD1. The CDR3 length is 14 residues. V lost 4 bases and J lost 2; bases outside the gene matches: 2. Germline CDR1 and CDR2: MNHEY and SVGAGI. In DNA form, the CDR3 reads TGTGCCAGCAGTTTGGACAGGGGAAACTATGGCTACACCTTC. As protein: CASSLDRGNYGYTF.